This TCR beta chain was observed in a study (dated by TCRdb to the mid-2010s). This clonotype was detected only a few times. This clone's antigen is unknown. It has no much larger one-base neighbor in the sample; base qualities were not kept. Libraries were built with RT-PCR. The instrument was an Illumina MiSeq. The raw public data were reprocessed by TCRdb itself: fastp quality trimming at Q25, MiXCR clonotype calling, in-frame beta chains only. Records with the same CDR3 protein are collapsed into one entry carrying the most frequent genes and DNA. The sample table contains hundreds of thousands of distinct CDR3 sequences; only one count was recorded for more than 13% of them. Roughly 3.6% of the sample is held by the ten biggest clonotypes. The sequenced sample was memory CD4+ T cells from blood. This clonotype was obtained from a female donor in good health, serving as a healthy control.

The CDR3 has the sequence CASSPASRQPRRGYTF. The DNA reads as follows: TGTGCCAGCAGCCCAGCGTCCCGGCAGCCTAGGCGTGGCTACACCTTC. The rearranged segments are TRBV11-1 and TRBJ1-2, with the identity of the D gene unclear. The CDR3 contains 16 residues, cysteine and phenylalanine counted. Only the CDR3 portion is preserved as DNA: 48 bases, with reading frame beginning at the first base. Looking up the germline V gene (reference sequence) yields CDR1 SGHAT and CDR2 FQDESV. V is pared back by 5 bases and J by 7 bases, with 23 bases lying between the germline termini.